Presented here are 32 T cell receptor beta chains from one specimen sequenced in a study of blood T cell repertoires in COVID-19. Produced via immunoSEQ multiplex PCR; TCRdb's table is partial and in-frame only. The data show 100,000 to 150,000 clones, 70% to 90% seen once. The sequenced material came from peripheral blood. The receptors originated from an elderly woman with acute or convalescent COVID-19.

The V gene is TRBV7-2, the J gene TRBJ1-1; D is unclear. The CDR3 sequence is 11 residues long. The V end was cut by 4 bases, the J end by 10 bases, with 10 bases between. Germline lookup yields CDR1 SGHTA and CDR2 FQGNSA. The CDR3 coding sequence is TGTGCCAGCAGCTCCCCGCCGGTAGCTTTCTTT. Residues: CASSSPPVAFF.

V gene TRBV28 combines with J gene TRBJ2-7; the D gene is possibly TRBD2 (5 bases). V was shortened by 4 bases and J by 4 bases, with 14 bases between the two germline ends. CDR1 is MDHEN and CDR2 is SYDVKM in the germline V gene. The CDR3 covers 14 residues. This CDR3 reads CASSYPGEPYEQYF. The CDR3, as DNA: TGTGCCAGCAGTTACCCTGGGGAGCCGTACGAGCAGTACTTC.

The J gene is TRBJ1-2, the V gene TRBV18; 9 bases map to TRBD1. V gave up 3 bases and J gave up 5 bases; unmatched junction bases: 1. The CDR3 is 13 amino acids. Germline lookup yields CDR1 KGHSH and CDR2 LQKENI. The CDR3 sequence: CASSPGTGYGYTF. As DNA, the CDR3 is TGTGCCAGCTCACCCGGGACAGGGTATGGCTACACCTTC.

This chain connects TRBV21-1 to TRBJ1-3; the D call in the table, TRBD1, was not verified against the DNA. TRBV21-1 is a pseudogene segment. The CDR3 loop spans 13 amino acids. Written as DNA, the CDR3 is TGTGCCATTTCCGGGACACAAGGAAACACCATATATTTT. It encodes CAISGTQGNTIYF.

The chain couples TRBV24-1 to TRBJ2-2; 9 bases fit TRBD2. V trimming: 2 bases; J trimming: 7 bases; junction bases outside the gene matches: 10. This CDR3 region has 17 residues. Germline V gene data show CDR1 as KGHDR and CDR2 as SFDVKD. CDR3 region: CATSDSTAGGSGGELFF. For the CDR3, the DNA is TGTGCCACCAGTGATTCAACAGCGGGAGGAAGTGGCGGGGAGCTGTTTTTT.

The chain joins TRBV5-1 to TRBJ2-7, with 8 bases aligning to TRBD1. CDR3 length: 15 amino acids. V gave up 5 bases and J gave up 3 bases; unmatched junction bases: 10. CDR1 SGHRS and CDR2 YFSETQ come from the germline V gene. The CDR3 region has the DNA TGCGCCAGCAGGGAAGGATACAGGGGGGTCTACGAGCAGTACTTC. Protein product: CASREGYRGVYEQYF.

This rearrangement joins TRBV19 to TRBJ2-1; possibly TRBD2 for D (6 bases). The V gene's germline CDR1 is LNHDA and CDR2 SQIVND (reference sequence). This CDR3 comprises 14 residues. V was cut by 8 bases and J by 0 bases, with 11 bases left in between. DNA of the CDR3: TGTGCCAGTGAACCGGGGGACTCCTACAATGAGCAGTTCTTC. Encoded protein: CASEPGDSYNEQFF.

V gene TRBV7-2 combines with J gene TRBJ2-5; 8 nucleotides match TRBD2. Losses at the gene ends were 1 base for V and 2 bases for J; bases not matched to a gene: 6. Germline V CDR1 and CDR2: SGHTA, FQGNSA. This CDR3 comprises 16 residues. This chain's CDR3 is CASSLVGGGLQETQYF. The CDR3 DNA reads TGTGCCAGCAGCTTAGTAGGCGGGGGGTTACAAGAGACCCAGTACTTC.

CDR3 in amino acids: CAAAGRGEQYF. The CDR3 coding sequence is TGCGCGGCTGCAGGGCGCGGCGAGCAGTACTTC. The chain joins TRBV20-1 to TRBJ2-7; TRBD1 might be the D (5 bases). In germline, CDR1 is DFQATT, CDR2 SNEGSKA (reference sequence). This CDR3 spans 11 amino acids.

This rearrangement joins TRBV19 to TRBJ1-2, with 9 nucleotides matching TRBD1. The germline CDR1 and CDR2 sequences are LNHDA and SQIVND (reference sequence). The V segment lost 3 bases and the J segment 6 bases; nucleotides outside the gene matches: 11. CDR3 length equals 16 residues. Here the CDR3 DNA reads TGTGCCAGTAGTATCGGGCCGGGACAGGGAAGGAATGGCTACACCTTC. It encodes CASSIGPGQGRNGYTF.

In nucleotides, the CDR3 is TGCGCCAGCAGCCAGGTACTAGTATACAATGAGCAGTTCTTC. It yields the protein CASSQVLVYNEQFF. The chain links TRBV4-3 to TRBJ2-1; D is possibly TRBD2 (5 bases). CDR3 length: 14 amino acids. Germline values: CDR1 LGHNA, CDR2 YSLEER. The V end lost 3 bases, the J end lost 4 bases, and 10 bases lay between the germline ends.

The V and J genes are TRBV3-1 (or the pseudogene TRBV3-2) and TRBJ1-3; D perhaps matches TRBD1 (5 bases). There are 14 residues in the CDR3. Germline V gene data show CDR1 as LGHDT and CDR2 as YNNKEL (reference sequence). The germline V and J ends were trimmed by 8 bases and 4 bases, with 15 bases remaining between them. CDR3: CASSRQNSGNTIYF. CDR3 nucleotide sequence: TGTGCCAGCTCCCGACAGAACTCGGGAAACACCATATATTTT.

This clone was found once. The chain recombines TRBV11-2 with TRBJ2-1, with 7 bases that match TRBD2. V was pared by 1 base and J by 3 bases, with 6 bases of the junction left unmatched. Germline loops: CDR1 SGHAT, CDR2 FQNNGV. The CDR3 has 16 residues. The CDR3 sequence: CASSLVAGASYNEQFF. The DNA for the CDR3 is TGTGCCAGCAGCTTAGTGGCGGGAGCAAGCTACAATGAGCAGTTCTTC.

The chain is built from TRBV6-1 and TRBJ2-2, with TRBD2 matching 15 bases. Trimming cost V 7 bases and J 3 bases; bases outside gene matches: 12. The CDR3 is 19 residues long. The V gene's germline CDR1 is MNHNS and CDR2 SASEGT. CDR3 nucleotides: TGTGCCAGCATTGATTCCGGGACTAGCGGGGGGCTACACACCGGGGAGCTGTTTTTT. It specifies CASIDSGTSGGLHTGELFF.

J is TRBJ2-7 and V is TRBV2; 10 nucleotides match TRBD1. This CDR3 contains 15 residues. Germline trimming cut 5 bases from V and 5 bases from J; bases unmatched to any gene: 9. The V gene's germline CDR1 is SNHLY and CDR2 FYNNEI. The CDR3 loop is CASSPRQGATHEQYF. CDR3 coding DNA: TGTGCCAGCAGTCCCAGACAGGGGGCAACCCACGAGCAGTACTTC.

V usage is TRBV6-2 or TRBV6-3 and J usage is TRBJ1-6; D not resolved. Trimming removed 2 bases from V and 8 bases from J, with 7 bases in between. The CDR3 sequence is 13 residues long. Germline CDR1 and CDR2: MNHEY and SVGEGT. The CDR3: CASSYEVYSPLHF. CDR3 bases: TGTGCCAGCAGTTACGAGGTCTATTCACCCCTCCACTTT.

The gene calls are TRBV3-1 (or the pseudogene TRBV3-2) and TRBJ1-4; no reliable D call. The CDR3 is 15 residues long. The V end lost 4 bases, the J end lost 8 bases, and 17 bases lay between the germline ends. Per germline, CDR1 LGHDT and CDR2 YNNKEL (reference sequence). The CDR3 loop reads CASSLTAGQEEKLFF. CDR3 bases: TGTGCCAGCAGCCTCACGGCTGGGCAAGAAGAAAAACTGTTTTTT.

The sample holds one count of this clone. This sequence joins TRBV4-1 and TRBJ2-7, with D maybe TRBD1 (6 bases). V gave up 0 bases and J gave up 2 bases, with 11 bases separating them. Looked up from germline, CDR1 is MGHRA and CDR2 is YSYEKL. This CDR3 comprises 15 residues. The CDR3 DNA reads as TGCGCCAGCAGCCAAGATGAGGCAGGGGCCTACGAGCAGTACTTC. Protein product: CASSQDEAGAYEQYF.

The J gene is TRBJ2-2, the V gene TRBV18; no reliable D call. Trimming removed 2 bases from V and 7 bases from J, with 17 bases in between. The CDR3 runs 16 residues. Germline V gives CDR1 KGHSH, CDR2 LQKENI. CDR3 nucleotides: TGTGCCAGCTCACCAAACAGTGTTTCTATTGGCGGGGAGCTGTTTTTT. As protein: CASSPNSVSIGGELFF.

CDR3 nucleotide sequence: TGTGCCAGCAGGACACAGAACTATGGCTACACCTTC. Its protein is CASRTQNYGYTF. The chain couples TRBV6-5 to TRBJ1-2; D not certain. The germline V and J ends were trimmed by 6 bases and 2 bases, with 7 bases remaining between them. CDR3 length: 12 residues. Germline V lookup: CDR1 MNHEY, CDR2 SVGAGI.

CDR3 sequence: CASSVGGGGLYTGELFF. The CDR3 DNA is TGTGCCAGCAGCGTAGGGGGCGGGGGCCTTTACACCGGGGAGCTGTTTTTT. The chain recombines TRBV9 with TRBJ2-2, with a possible D match to TRBD2 (7 bases). The CDR3 contains 17 residues. The germline V gene has CDR1 SGDLS and CDR2 YYNGEE. The germline V and J ends were trimmed by 0 bases and 3 bases, with 15 bases remaining between them.

The chain combines TRBV11-3 with TRBJ2-3; the match to TRBD2 covers 9 bases. The CDR3 extends over 17 amino acids. J was trimmed by 2 bases and V by 5 bases; bases with no gene match: 11. Germline V gives CDR1 SGHNT, CDR2 YENEEA. CDR3: CASSPGVSGGPTDTQYF. CDR3 bases: TGTGCCAGCAGCCCGGGGGTTAGCGGGGGCCCCACAGATACGCAGTATTTT.

The chain combines TRBV6-2 or TRBV6-3 with TRBJ2-6; 12 nucleotides align to TRBD1. The CDR3 is 17 residues long. CDR1 MNHEY and CDR2 SVGEGT come from the germline V gene. V shed 6 bases and J 2 bases; nucleotides not matched to a gene: 5. The CDR3 region has the DNA TGTGCCAGCAGCGCGGGACAGGGGGCGCCTGGGGCCAACGTCCTGACTTTC. Its translation: CASSAGQGAPGANVLTF.

In regard to this clone: Additional DNA sequences in this sample encode the identical CDR3. V and J are TRBV5-1 and TRBJ2-5; D is perhaps TRBD1 (6 bases). CDR1 and CDR2 (germline): SGHRS, YFSETQ. With 1 base removed from V and 0 bases from J, the gap between germline ends came to 7 bases. The CDR3 loop spans 14 amino acids. Here the CDR3 DNA reads TGCGCCAGCAGCTTGTACAGGGACCAAGAGACCCAGTACTTC. Translation: CASSLYRDQETQYF.

The V gene is TRBV24-1, the J gene TRBJ2-3; 8 bases align to TRBD1. Trimming removed 4 bases from V and 3 bases from J; junction bases left unmatched: 2. CDR1 and CDR2 (germline): KGHDR, SFDVKD. This CDR3 has 14 amino acids. CDR3 protein: CATSDRGQTDTQYF. As DNA, the CDR3 is TGTGCCACCAGTGACAGGGGGCAAACAGATACGCAGTATTTT.

In DNA form, the CDR3 reads TGTGCCAGCAGCTTGGACGGGGGGTTGGAGACCCAGTACTTC. Translation: CASSLDGGLETQYF. The chain couples TRBV5-5 to TRBJ2-5; 7 nucleotides line up with TRBD2. The CDR3 runs to 14 residues. CDR1 is SGHKS and CDR2 is YYEKEE in the germline V gene (reference sequence). The V segment lost 0 bases and the J segment 5 bases; nucleotides outside the gene matches: 4.

The V call is TRBV19, the J call TRBJ2-2; possibly TRBD2 for D (7 bases). Trimming took off 6 bases at V and 5 bases at J, with 13 bases between the two ends. Germline values: CDR1 LNHDA, CDR2 SQIVND (reference sequence). The CDR3 sequence is 14 residues long. CDR3 residues: CASRNRGATGELFF. For the CDR3, the DNA is TGTGCCAGTAGAAATCGGGGGGCAACCGGGGAGCTGTTTTTT.

V usage is TRBV7-9 and J usage is TRBJ2-1, with TRBD2 matching 9 bases. Trimming at V came to 5 bases and at J to 3 bases, leaving 5 bases not matched to a gene. Germline V CDR1 and CDR2: SEHNR, FQNEAQ (reference sequence). This CDR3 is 15 amino acids long. The CDR3 sequence is CASSPTTSGYNEQFF. The CDR3 DNA reads TGTGCCAGCAGCCCAACGACTAGCGGCTACAATGAGCAGTTCTTC.

This clone has more than one count but fewer than ten. The junction does not match germline at one end; this may be a read error. The chain links TRBV5-1 to TRBJ1-5, with TRBD1 identical over 10 bases. The CDR3 totals 14 residues. Germline-derived CDR1 and CDR2 are SGHRS and YFSETQ. The CDR3 bases are TGCGCCAGCAGTTTGGACAGGGGGGATCAGCCCCAGCATTTT. This gives the protein CASSLDRGDQPQHF.

The genes are TRBV19 and TRBJ1-5; D may be TRBD1 (5 bases). Trimming took off 0 bases at V and 6 bases at J, with 12 bases between the two ends. The V gene's germline CDR1 is LNHDA and CDR2 SQIVND (reference sequence). The CDR3 covers 15 residues. In DNA, the CDR3 is TGTGCCAGTAGTATAGAGGGGCGGGGCGCTCAGCCCCAGCATTTT. It translates to CASSIEGRGAQPQHF.

V gene TRBV19 combines with J gene TRBJ1-2, with D maybe TRBD1 (6 bases). The CDR3 runs to 15 residues. CDR1 is LNHDA, CDR2 SQIVND, per germline (reference sequence). V was shortened by 4 bases and J by 5 bases, with 17 bases between the two germline ends. The CDR3 DNA reads TGTGCCAGTAGTACGGTAACAGGGCCGGGATATGGCTACACCTTC. It encodes CASSTVTGPGYGYTF.

The V call is TRBV10-2, the J call TRBJ1-5, with a tentative D call TRBD1 (5 bases). Germline lookup yields CDR1 WSHSY and CDR2 SAAADI. CDR3 size: 15 residues. V shed 2 bases and J shed 2 bases, with 10 bases lying between them. The chain's CDR3 is CASSEQGGGNQPQHF. CDR3 coding DNA: TGCGCCAGCAGTGAGCAGGGAGGGGGCAATCAGCCCCAGCATTTT.